This T cell receptor (beta chain) was captured in a study of beta chain features in type 1 diabetes. All of the isolated RNA was reverse transcribed, so expressed TCRB transcripts were sequenced. Repertoires were generated with immunoSEQ multiplex PCR, while TCRdb's copy carries only in-frame clones and drops some. In the table there are some 660,000 clones, over 12% of which are singletons. Study-level results: Individuals with type 1 diabetes displayed fewer insertions and more deletions at VDJ junctions. In all four CD4+ subsets, TCRB CDR3 length was significantly, moderately reduced in type 1 diabetes.

Trimming shortened V by 4 bases and J by 4 bases, and 26 bases separated the two germline ends. Germline-derived CDR1 and CDR2 are SQVTM and ANQGSEA. The CDR3 sequence is 17 residues long. Regarding this clone: The antigen is undetermined.

The chain combines TRBV29-1 with TRBJ2-7; perhaps TRBD2 as D (6 bases). The sample comprised naive CD4+ T cells from blood. The TCR originated in a man aged 18-30 years with type 1 diabetes. This CDR3 is CSVGLSLEGRAEYEQYF. Written as DNA, the CDR3 is TGCAGCGTTGGCCTCAGCCTGGAGGGCCGAGCAGAGTACGAGCAGTACTTC.